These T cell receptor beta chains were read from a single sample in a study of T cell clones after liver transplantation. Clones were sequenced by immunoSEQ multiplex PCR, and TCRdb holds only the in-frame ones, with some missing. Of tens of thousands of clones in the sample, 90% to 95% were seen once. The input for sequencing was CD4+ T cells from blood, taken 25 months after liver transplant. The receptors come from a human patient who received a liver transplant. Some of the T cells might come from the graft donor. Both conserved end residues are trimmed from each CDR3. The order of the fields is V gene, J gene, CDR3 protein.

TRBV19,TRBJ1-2,AIKDRGQQGYT
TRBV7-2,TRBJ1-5,ASSLQGNQPQH
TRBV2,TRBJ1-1,ASRRGVGPEAF
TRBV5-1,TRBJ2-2,ASSLGLAVTGELF
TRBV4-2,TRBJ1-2,ASSQDEQGAYGYT
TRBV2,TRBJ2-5,ASSERRGAETQY
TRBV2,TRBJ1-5,ASSGQTLGQPQH
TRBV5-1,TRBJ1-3,ASSLSGVSGNTIY
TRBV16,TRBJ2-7,ASSLRGIEQY
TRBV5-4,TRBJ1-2,ASSFDSQGLGYT
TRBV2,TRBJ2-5,ASRSGTRETQY
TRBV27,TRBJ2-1,ASSLSAGSYNEQF
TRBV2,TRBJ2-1,ATTAYNEQF
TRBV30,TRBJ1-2,ACPLQTGGNGYT
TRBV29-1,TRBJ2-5,SVSGLHQETQY
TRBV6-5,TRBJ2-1,ASSYSAGDYNEQF
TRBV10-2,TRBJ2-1,ASRGTGTAHNEQF
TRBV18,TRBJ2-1,ASSPGTGNNEQF
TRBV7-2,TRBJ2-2,ASSLSRVRELF
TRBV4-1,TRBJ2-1,ASSPTSGSRNEQF
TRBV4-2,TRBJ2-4,ASSQESGRENIQY
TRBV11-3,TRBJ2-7,ASSLAGTSNLYEQY
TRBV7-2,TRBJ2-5,ASSLGLASETQY
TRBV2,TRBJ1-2,ASSPAGRWGYGYT
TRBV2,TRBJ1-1,ASSGGARNTEAF
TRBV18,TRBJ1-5,ASSPRGPASFSNQPQH
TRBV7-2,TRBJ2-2,ASSRTSTVGELF
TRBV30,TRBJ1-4,AWNGDPNEKLF
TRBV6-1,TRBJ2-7,ASSEGPRGYEQY
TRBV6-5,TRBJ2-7,ASRPLQGYEQY
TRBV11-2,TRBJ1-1,ASSFGDTEAF
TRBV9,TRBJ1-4,ASSGQGQGEEKLF
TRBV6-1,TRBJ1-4,ASRLGGVDEKLF
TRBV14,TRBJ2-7,ASSQVGVHEQY
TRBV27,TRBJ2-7,ASSLSSFAQPYEQY
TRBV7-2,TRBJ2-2,ASSLVGFGELF
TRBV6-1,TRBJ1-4,ASNSQGAPNEKLF
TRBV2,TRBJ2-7,ASSEGDSYEQY
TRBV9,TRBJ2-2,ASSVDSGRSGELF
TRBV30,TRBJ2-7,ACGYSAYEQY
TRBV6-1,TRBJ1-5,ASSDRGLNQPQH
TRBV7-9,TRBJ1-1,ASSKFQGNRVAF
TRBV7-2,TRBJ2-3,ASSLVPAGGSTDTQY
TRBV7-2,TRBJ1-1,ASSLREPPFSMNTEAF
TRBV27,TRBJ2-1,ASRPLGTSGKNEQF
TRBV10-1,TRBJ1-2,ASSSTWSRGNYGYT
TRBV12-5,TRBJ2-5,ASGVLEAATQY
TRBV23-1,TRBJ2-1,ASSQRAAGTGCNEQF
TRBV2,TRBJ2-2,ASSPRGGRAHGELF
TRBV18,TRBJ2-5,ASSPTQESQY
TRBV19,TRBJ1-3,ASSPLGAGNTIY
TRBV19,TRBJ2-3,ASSIGKREIDTQY
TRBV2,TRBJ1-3,ASRFGQWSSGNTIY
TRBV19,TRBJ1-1,ASSTGGRMNTEAF
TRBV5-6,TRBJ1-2,ASSLGDRDNYGYT
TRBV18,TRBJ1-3,ASSPGTSINTIY
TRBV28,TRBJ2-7,ASSPGQGGGEQY
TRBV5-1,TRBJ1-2,ASSWKGDFDNMGYT
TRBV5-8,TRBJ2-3,ASSPRGGTDTQY